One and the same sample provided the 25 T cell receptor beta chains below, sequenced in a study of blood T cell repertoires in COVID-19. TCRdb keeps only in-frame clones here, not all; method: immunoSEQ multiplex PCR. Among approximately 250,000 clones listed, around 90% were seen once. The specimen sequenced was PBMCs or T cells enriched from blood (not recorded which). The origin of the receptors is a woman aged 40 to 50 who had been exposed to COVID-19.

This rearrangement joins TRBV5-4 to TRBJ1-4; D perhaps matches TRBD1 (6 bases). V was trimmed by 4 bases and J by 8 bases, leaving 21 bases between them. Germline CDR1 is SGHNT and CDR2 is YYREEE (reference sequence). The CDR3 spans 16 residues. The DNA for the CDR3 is TGTGCCAGCAGCCTACGATATGGACGGGACAACGAAAAACTGTTTTTT. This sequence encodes CASSLRYGRDNEKLFF.

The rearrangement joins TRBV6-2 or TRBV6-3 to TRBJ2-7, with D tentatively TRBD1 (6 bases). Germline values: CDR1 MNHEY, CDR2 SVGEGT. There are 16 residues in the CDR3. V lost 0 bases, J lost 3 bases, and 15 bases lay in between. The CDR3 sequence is CASSYSLSGRGYEQYF. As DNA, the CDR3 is TGTGCCAGCAGTTACTCCCTGTCGGGCAGGGGCTACGAGCAGTACTTC.

The CDR3 spells CASKNIAGGTDTQYF. In DNA form, the CDR3 reads TGTGCCAGCAAAAATATAGCGGGGGGCACAGATACGCAGTATTTT. The V call is TRBV19, the J call TRBJ2-3; 9 nucleotides align to TRBD2. The CDR3 is 15 amino acids. From germline, CDR1 is LNHDA and CDR2 SQIVND (reference sequence). The V and J ends lost 9 bases and 1 base, in that order; junction bases with no gene match: 8.

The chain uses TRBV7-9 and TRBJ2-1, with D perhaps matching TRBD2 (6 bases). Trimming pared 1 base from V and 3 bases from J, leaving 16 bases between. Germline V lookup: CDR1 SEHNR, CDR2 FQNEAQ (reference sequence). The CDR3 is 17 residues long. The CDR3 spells CASSLGRAGPDYNEQFF. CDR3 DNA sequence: TGTGCCAGCAGCTTAGGGAGGGCGGGGCCAGACTACAATGAGCAGTTCTTC.

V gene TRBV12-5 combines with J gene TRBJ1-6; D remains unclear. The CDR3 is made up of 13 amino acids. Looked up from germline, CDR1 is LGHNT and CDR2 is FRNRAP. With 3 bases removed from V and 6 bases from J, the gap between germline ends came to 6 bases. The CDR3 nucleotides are TGTGCTAGTGGTTTATTCTTTAATTCACCCCTCCACTTT. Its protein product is CASGLFFNSPLHF.

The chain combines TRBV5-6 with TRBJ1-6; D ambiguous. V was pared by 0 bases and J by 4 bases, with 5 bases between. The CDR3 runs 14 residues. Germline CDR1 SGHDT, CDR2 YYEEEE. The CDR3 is CASSLDSYNSPLHF. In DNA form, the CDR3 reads TGTGCCAGCAGCTTGGACAGTTATAATTCACCCCTCCACTTT.

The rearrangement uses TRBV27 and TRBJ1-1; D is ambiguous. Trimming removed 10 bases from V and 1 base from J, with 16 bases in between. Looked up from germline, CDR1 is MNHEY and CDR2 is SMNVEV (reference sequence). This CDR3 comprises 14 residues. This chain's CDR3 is CATRLDPKNTEAFF. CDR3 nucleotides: TGTGCCACCCGGCTAGACCCTAAGAACACTGAAGCTTTCTTT.

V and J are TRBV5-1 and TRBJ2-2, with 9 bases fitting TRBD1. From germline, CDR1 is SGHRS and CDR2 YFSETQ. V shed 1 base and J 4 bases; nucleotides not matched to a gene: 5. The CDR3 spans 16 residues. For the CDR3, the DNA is TGCGCCAGCAGCTTGTTTGGACAGGGGTCCACCGGGGAGCTGTTTTTT. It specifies CASSLFGQGSTGELFF.

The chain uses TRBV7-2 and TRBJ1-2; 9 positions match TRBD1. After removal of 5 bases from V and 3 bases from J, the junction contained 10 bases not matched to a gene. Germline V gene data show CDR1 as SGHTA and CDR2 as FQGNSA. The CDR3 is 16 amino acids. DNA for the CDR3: TGTGCCAGCAGCGAGCCGGGACAGGGAATCTACTATGGCTACACCTTC. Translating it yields CASSEPGQGIYYGYTF.

This CDR3 is CASSTGGSGANVLTF. For the CDR3, the DNA is TGTGCCAGCAGCACAGGGGGGTCTGGGGCCAACGTCCTGACTTTC. The chain couples TRBV11-3 to TRBJ2-6; 8 bases line up with TRBD1. This CDR3 contains 15 residues. J lost 1 base, V lost 5 bases, and 1 base had no gene match. Germline CDR1 is SGHNT and CDR2 is YENEEA.

For the CDR3, the DNA is TGTGCCAGCAGCCCTCGACAGGGGCTAGGTGGTACCTACAATGAGCAGTTCTTC. Translation gives CASSPRQGLGGTYNEQFF. The chain employs TRBV7-9 and TRBJ2-1, with 8 bases that match TRBD1. This CDR3 region has 18 residues. The V and J ends lost 5 bases and 2 bases, in that order; junction bases with no gene match: 14. Germline lookup yields CDR1 SEHNR and CDR2 FQNEAQ (reference sequence).

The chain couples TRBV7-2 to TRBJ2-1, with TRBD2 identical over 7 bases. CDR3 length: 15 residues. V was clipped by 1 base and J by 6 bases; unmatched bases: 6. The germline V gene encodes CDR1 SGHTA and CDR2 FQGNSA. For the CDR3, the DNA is TGTGCCAGCAGCTTAGGAGGGAGGGCCCTCAATGAGCAGTTCTTC. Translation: CASSLGGRALNEQFF. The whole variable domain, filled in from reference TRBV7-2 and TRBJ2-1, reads GAGVSQSPSNKVTEKGKDVELRCDPISGHTALYWYRQSLGQGLEFLIYFQGNSAPDKSGLPSDRFSAERTGGSVSTLTIQRTQQEDSAVYLCASSLGGRALNEQFFGPGTRLTVL.

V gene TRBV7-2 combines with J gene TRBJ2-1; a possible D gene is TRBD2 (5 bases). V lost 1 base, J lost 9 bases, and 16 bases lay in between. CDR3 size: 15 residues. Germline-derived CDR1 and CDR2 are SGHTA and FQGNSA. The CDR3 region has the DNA TGTGCCAGCAGCTTAGATAGCGCGTTGAGCGGTGAGCAGTTCTTC. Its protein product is CASSLDSALSGEQFF.

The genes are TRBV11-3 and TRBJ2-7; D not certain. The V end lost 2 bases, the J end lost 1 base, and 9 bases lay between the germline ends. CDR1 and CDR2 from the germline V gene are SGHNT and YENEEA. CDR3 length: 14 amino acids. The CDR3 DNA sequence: TGTGCCAGCAGCTTATCACGACTTTCCTACGAGCAGTACGTC. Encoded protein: CASSLSRLSYEQYV.

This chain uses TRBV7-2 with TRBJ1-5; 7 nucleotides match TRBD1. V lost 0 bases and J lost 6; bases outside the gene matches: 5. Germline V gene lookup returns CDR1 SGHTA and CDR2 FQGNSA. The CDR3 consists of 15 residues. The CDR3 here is CASSLATGVGQPQHF. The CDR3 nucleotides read TGTGCCAGCAGCTTAGCCACAGGGGTAGGTCAGCCCCAGCATTTT.

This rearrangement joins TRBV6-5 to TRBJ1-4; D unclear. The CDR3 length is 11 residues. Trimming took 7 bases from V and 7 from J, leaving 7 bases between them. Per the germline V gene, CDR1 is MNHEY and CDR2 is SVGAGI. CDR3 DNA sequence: TGTGCCAGCATTCGAGGTGAAAAACTGTTTTTT. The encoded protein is CASIRGEKLFF.

DNA of the CDR3: TGTGCCAGTACCCCCCTTAGTAGCGGGACCGACAATGAGCAGTTCTTC. Translating it yields CASTPLSSGTDNEQFF. This chain links TRBV19 with TRBJ2-1; 8 bases line up with TRBD2. CDR1 LNHDA and CDR2 SQIVND come from the germline V gene (reference sequence). The ends lost 7 bases at V and 5 bases at J; junction bases unmatched: 13. The CDR3 totals 16 residues.

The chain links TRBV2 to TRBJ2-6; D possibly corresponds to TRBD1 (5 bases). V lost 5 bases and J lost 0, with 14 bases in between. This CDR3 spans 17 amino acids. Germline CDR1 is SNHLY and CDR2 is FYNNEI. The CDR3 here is CASSPPGITSGANVLTF. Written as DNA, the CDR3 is TGTGCCAGCAGTCCCCCAGGGATTACCTCTGGGGCCAACGTCCTGACTTTC. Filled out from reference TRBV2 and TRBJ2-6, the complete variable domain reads EPEVTQTPSHQVTQMGQEVILRCVPISNHLYFYWYRQILGQKVEFLVSFYNNEISEKSEIFDDQFSVERPDGSNFTLKIRSTKLEDSAMYFCASSPPGITSGANVLTFGAGSRLTVL.

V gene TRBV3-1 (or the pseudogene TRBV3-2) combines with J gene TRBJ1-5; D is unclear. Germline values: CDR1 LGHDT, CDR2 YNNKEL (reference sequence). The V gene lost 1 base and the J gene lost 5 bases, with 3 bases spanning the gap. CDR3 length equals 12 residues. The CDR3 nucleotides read TGTGCCAGCAGCCAAGCTGATCAGCCCCAGCATTTT. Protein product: CASSQADQPQHF.

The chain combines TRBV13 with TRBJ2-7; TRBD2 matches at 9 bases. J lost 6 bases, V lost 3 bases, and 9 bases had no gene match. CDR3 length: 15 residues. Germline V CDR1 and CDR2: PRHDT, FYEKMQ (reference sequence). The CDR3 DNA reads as TGTGCCAGCAGCTTCGGGCGGGAGGGGCGTTCCGAGCAGTACGTC. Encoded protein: CASSFGREGRSEQYV.

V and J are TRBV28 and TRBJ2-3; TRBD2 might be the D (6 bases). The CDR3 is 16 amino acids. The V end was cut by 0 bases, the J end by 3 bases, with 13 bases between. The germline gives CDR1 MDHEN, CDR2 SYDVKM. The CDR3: CASSLWGGRVTDTQYF. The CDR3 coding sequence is TGTGCCAGCAGTTTATGGGGGGGTAGGGTGACAGATACGCAGTATTTT.

CDR3 sequence: CASSSAGQGREKLFF. CDR3 sequence (DNA): TGTGCCAGCAGCTCGGCGGGACAGGGAAGAGAAAAACTGTTTTTT. The chain recombines TRBV5-4 with TRBJ1-4; TRBD1 agrees at 9 bases. After removal of 3 bases from V and 8 bases from J, the junction contained 8 bases not matched to a gene. Germline V gene sequence: CDR1 SGHNT, CDR2 YYREEE (reference sequence). This CDR3 contains 15 residues.

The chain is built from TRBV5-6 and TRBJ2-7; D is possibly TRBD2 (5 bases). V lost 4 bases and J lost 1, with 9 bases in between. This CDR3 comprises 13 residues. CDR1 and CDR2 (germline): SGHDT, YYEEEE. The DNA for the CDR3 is TGTGCCAGCAGCGACGGGATTTCCTACGAGCAGTACTTC. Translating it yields CASSDGISYEQYF.

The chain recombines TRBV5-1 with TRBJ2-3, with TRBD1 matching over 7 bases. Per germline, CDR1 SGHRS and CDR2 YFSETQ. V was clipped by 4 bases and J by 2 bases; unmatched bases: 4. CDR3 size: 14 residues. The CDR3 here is CASSLGQFTDTQYF. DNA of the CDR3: TGCGCCAGCAGCCTGGGACAGTTCACAGATACGCAGTATTTT.

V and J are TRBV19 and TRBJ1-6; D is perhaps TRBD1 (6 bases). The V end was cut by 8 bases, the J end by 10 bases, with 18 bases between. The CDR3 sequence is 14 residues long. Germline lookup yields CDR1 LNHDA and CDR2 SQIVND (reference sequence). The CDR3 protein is CASRLQGRGSPLHF. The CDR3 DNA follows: TGTGCCAGTCGACTACAGGGTCGTGGATCACCCCTCCACTTT.